This entry concerns a single TCR beta chain. The authors' processing: Researchers report that nucleated cell counts were estimated from reference gene primer amplification. The method was immunoSEQ multiplex PCR; TCRdb's version includes in-frame clones alone and lacks a portion of them. The V and J calls and clone size come from that table; D and trimming were worked out from the DNA. Of 65,000 to 80,000 clones listed, about 88% are singletons. These data originate in a study of blood T cell repertoires in COVID-19. For the study at large: Samples representing acute and convalescent COVID-19 were sourced from the United States, Italy and Spain. The analysed material was cDNA or gDNA that came from T cells, B-cell-depleted T cells, or PBMCs.

Germline CDR1 and CDR2: SGHAT and FQNNGV. J lost 5 bases, V lost 3 bases, and 6 bases had no gene match. CDR3 length: 14 amino acids. The source of this sequence is a man aged 65 to 85 with active or convalescent COVID-19. Sequences were obtained from peripheral blood. The chain uses TRBV11-2 and TRBJ2-7; 8 bases fit TRBD1. CDR3 region: CASSFFGQGNEQYF. In DNA, the CDR3 is TGTGCCAGCAGCTTTTTCGGACAGGGAAACGAGCAGTACTTC. The variable domain in full, completed from reference TRBV11-2 and TRBJ2-7, reads EAGVAQSPRYKIIEKRQSVAFWCNPISGHATLYWYQQILGQGPKLLIQFQNNGVVDDSQLPKDRFSAERLKGVDSTLKIQPAKLEDSAVYLCASSFFGQGNEQYFGPGTRLTVT.